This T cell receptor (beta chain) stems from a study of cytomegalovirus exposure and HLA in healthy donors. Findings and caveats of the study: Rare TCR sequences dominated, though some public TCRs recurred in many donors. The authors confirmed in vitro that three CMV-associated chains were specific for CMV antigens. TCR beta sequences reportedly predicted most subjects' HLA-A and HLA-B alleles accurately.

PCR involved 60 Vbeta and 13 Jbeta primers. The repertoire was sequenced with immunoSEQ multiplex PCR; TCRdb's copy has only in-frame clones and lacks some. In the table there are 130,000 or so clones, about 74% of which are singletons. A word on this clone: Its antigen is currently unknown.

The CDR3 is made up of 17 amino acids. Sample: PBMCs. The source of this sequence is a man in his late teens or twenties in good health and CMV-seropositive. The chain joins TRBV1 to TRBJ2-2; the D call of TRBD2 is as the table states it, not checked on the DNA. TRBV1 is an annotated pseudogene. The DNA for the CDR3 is TGCACCAGCAGCCAAAGGGGTAGCGGGGGGGCCCCCGGGGAGCTGTTTTTT. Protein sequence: CTSSQRGSGGAPGELFF.